The rows below give T cell receptor beta chains drawn from one sample of a study of OX40 agonist ivuxolimab in advanced cancers. The data were produced by immunoSEQ multiplex PCR, yet TCRdb's version contains in-frame clones alone and is incomplete. The data contain some 83,000 clones, roughly 90% of them singletons. The sequences come from CD4+ or CD8+ T cells sorted from blood, collected in a trial of the OX40 agonist ivuxolimab. The receptors derive from an adult with an advanced solid tumor such as melanoma, head and neck, liver or kidney cancer. CDR3s include the opening cysteine and the closing phenylalanine or tryptophan. The D gene is left open where the match is weak. A clone size is listed for some rows: how often the clone was seen (once, few, many), or a class if it is expanded.

D gene	clone size	V gene	J gene	CDR3 protein	CDR3 DNA
TRBD2	-	TRBV5-8	TRBJ2-5	CASSLGLAGAYDLQETQYF	TGTGCCAGCAGCTTGGGGCTAGCGGGAGCCTATGATCTCCAAGAGACCCAGTACTTC
-	-	TRBV4-2	TRBJ2-3	CASSQSGSSTDTQYF	TGTGCCAGCAGCCAAAGCGGGTCTAGCACAGATACGCAGTATTTT
TRBD2	-	TRBV4-3	TRBJ2-7	CASSQALQREGYEQYF	TGCGCCAGCAGCCAAGCCCTACAGCGGGAGGGGTACGAGCAGTACTTC
-	few	TRBV13	TRBJ2-2	CASSTLNTGELFF	TGTGCCAGCAGCACACTCAACACCGGGGAGCTGTTTTTT
-	once	TRBV28	TRBJ2-1	CASGGVASSLPYNEQFF	TGTGCCAGCGGCGGGGTGGCCTCTAGTCTCCCCTACAATGAGCAGTTCTTC
-	-	TRBV4-1	TRBJ2-7	CASSQAHLSSTYEQYF	TGCGCCAGCAGCCAAGCTCACTTGTCTTCGACCTACGAGCAGTACTTC
-	-	TRBV7-6	TRBJ1-1	CASSFYTEAFF	TGTGCCAGCAGCTTTTACACTGAAGCTTTCTTT
TRBD2	once	TRBV9	TRBJ2-3	CASSSQGRGLVTDTQYF	TGTGCCAGCAGCTCCCAGGGGAGGGGACTAGTCACAGATACGCAGTATTTT
-	-	TRBV5-1	TRBJ1-1	CASSLGGLSTEAFF	TGCGCCAGCAGCTTGGGGGGCTTAAGCACTGAAGCTTTCTTT
TRBD2	-	TRBV6-4	TRBJ2-3	CASSRTSGNRDTQYF	TGTGCCAGCAGTAGGACTAGCGGGAATAGAGATACGCAGTATTTT
TRBD1	-	TRBV18	TRBJ1-1	CASSFGQANTEAFF	TGTGCCAGCTCATTTGGACAGGCTAACACTGAAGCTTTCTTT
TRBD1	-	TRBV7-7	TRBJ2-1	CASSRDRGNEQFF	TGTGCTAGCAGTCGGGACAGGGGAAATGAGCAGTTCTTC
-	-	TRBV7-8	TRBJ2-3	CASSLDRAFTDTQYF	TGTGCCAGCAGCTTAGACAGGGCGTTCACAGATACGCAGTATTTT
-	-	TRBV2	TRBJ2-5	CASSSVRGLQETQYF	TGTGCCAGCAGCTCAGTTCGGGGCCTCCAAGAGACCCAGTACTTC
TRBD2	-	TRBV7-2	TRBJ2-7	CASSLDLLAGGQQYF	TGTGCCAGCAGCTTAGATCTACTAGCGGGAGGCCAGCAGTACTTC
-	-	TRBV18	TRBJ2-1	CASSPPGYNEQFF	TGTGCCAGCTCACCGCCTGGCTACAATGAGCAGTTCTTC
-	-	TRBV29-1	TRBJ2-1	CSVAELSGSLNNEQFF	TGCAGCGTCGCCGAATTATCCGGGAGCCTAAACAATGAGCAGTTCTTC
-	-	TRBV6-6	TRBJ1-1	CATKEGTTEAFF	TGTGCCACCAAGGAGGGGACCACTGAAGCTTTCTTT
-	-	TRBV11-3	TRBJ2-2	CASSPLTGGGELFF	TGTGCCAGCAGCCCGTTGACAGGTGGCGGGGAGCTGTTTTTT
-	-	TRBV7-3	TRBJ2-5	CASSSKAQETQYF	TGTGCCAGCAGCTCGAAGGCCCAAGAGACCCAGTACTTC